Sequencing of this T cell receptor beta chain was carried out in a study of breast tumors, draining lymph nodes, adjacent tissues. Study observations and caveats: Findings are consistent with lymph node origin and intratumoral expansion of most tumor T cells. Compared with basal-like, luminal-like tumors shared significantly more repertoire with nontumor tissue. Data only fit, rather than demonstrated, lymph node origin of most tumor T cells. Tumors had less TCR diversity than lymph nodes, more than nontumor tissue.

From the multiplex PCR reads, TCRdb called clonotypes with MiXCR, one entry per CDR3 protein. The sample records around 230,000 distinct CDR3 sequences, around 32% being singletons. Germline lookup yields CDR1 SGHKS and CDR2 YYEKEE (reference sequence). Trimming left V 1 base short and J 13 bases short, with 15 bases between. This CDR3 comprises 13 residues. This clonotype was counted a few times. The antigen is undetermined. The lymph nodes were axillary draining lymph nodes from breast cancer patients. This clonotype was obtained from a female donor with breast cancer. Some clones in this sample may be carry-over from other donors' samples. Material: axillary lymph node tissue. The J gene is TRBJ2-1, the V gene TRBV5-5; D ambiguous. This CDR3 is CASSLIGATLQFF. CDR3 DNA sequence: TGTGCCAGCAGCTTGATTGGTGCAACTCTACAGTTCTTC.